This is a list of T cell receptor beta chains from one sample in a study of T cells in localized non-small cell lung cancer. Some clones are missing from TCRdb's copy, which holds only in-frame ones; the method was immunoSEQ multiplex PCR. Seen here are approximately 30,000 clones, 70% to 90% observed once, and the top ten hold approximately 3%. Material: peripheral blood, obtained before any cancer treatment. These receptors were taken from a woman aged 18-55 years with stage I lung adenocarcinoma. CDR3s include the opening cysteine and the closing phenylalanine or tryptophan. Fields, in order: J gene, clone size, V gene, D gene, CDR3 DNA, CDR3 protein. A D gene is named only where the DNA matches it firmly. A row's size may be missing; if present it is once, few, many or a size class.

TRBJ1-2,.,TRBV16,.,TGTGCCAGCAGCCAACGTACTAGTCCTGGAGGCTACACCTTC,CASSQRTSPGGYTF
TRBJ2-2,.,TRBV19,TRBD2,TGTGCCAGTAGTTTAGCGGGCGCCGGGGAGCTGTTTTTT,CASSLAGAGELFF
TRBJ2-7,.,TRBV2,.,TGTGCCAGCAGTGATTTGGGCAGGGAAGGGTACGAGCAGTACTTC,CASSDLGREGYEQYF
TRBJ1-2,.,TRBV18,.,TGTGCCAGCTCACCCACCACCACGGTCAAGGGAAGCTATGGCTACACCTTC,CASSPTTTVKGSYGYTF
TRBJ1-2,.,TRBV30,.,TGTGCCTGGAGTGTAGGCAGAGGCTATGGCTACACCTTC,CAWSVGRGYGYTF
TRBJ2-7,.,TRBV6-1,.,TGTGCCAGCAGTGATGTAGGGGGGCTTTCCTACGAGCAGTACTTC,CASSDVGGLSYEQYF
TRBJ2-7,once,TRBV7-9,.,TGTGCCAGCAGCTTAGCGGCCCCGGGGTCCTACGAGCAGTACTTC,CASSLAAPGSYEQYF
TRBJ2-1,once,TRBV13,.,TGTGCCAGCAGCTTAGACGGAGCGGGCGCCCCCTACAATGAGCAGTTCTTC,CASSLDGAGAPYNEQFF
TRBJ1-2,.,TRBV28,.,TGTGCCAGCAGTTTAAGCCAGGCGTCCTATGGCTACACCTTC,CASSLSQASYGYTF
TRBJ2-5,.,TRBV6-6,.,TGTGCCAGCAGTCTTCGACAGGGAGGGTTCGTCGAGACCCAGTACTTC,CASSLRQGGFVETQYF
TRBJ2-5,.,TRBV19,TRBD2,TGTGCCAGTAGTACAATAACCGGGACTACACAAGAGACCCAGTACTTC,CASSTITGTTQETQYF
TRBJ2-1,.,TRBV7-6,TRBD2,TGTGCCAGCAGCCCTCAAGCGGGAGAAACCTGGAGTGAGCAGTTCTTC,CASSPQAGETWSEQFF
TRBJ2-7,.,TRBV13,TRBD2,TGTGCCAGCAGCCTCTGGACTAGCGACTCCTACGAGCAGTACTTC,CASSLWTSDSYEQYF
TRBJ2-1,.,TRBV30,.,TGTGCCTGGAGCCACGGGGGCCCAGGGGGGCATGAGCAGTTCTTC,CAWSHGGPGGHEQFF
TRBJ2-5,.,TRBV7-2,.,TGTGCCAGCAGCTTAGCCAAGGGGCAAGAGACCCAGTACTTC,CASSLAKGQETQYF
TRBJ1-1,.,TRBV7-9,.,TGTGCCAGCAGCTTAGTAGAGGGGGAAACTGAAGCTTTCTTT,CASSLVEGETEAFF
TRBJ2-7,.,TRBV14,.,TGTGCCAGCAGCCAAGGAGGGTTGAACGAGCAGTACTTC,CASSQGGLNEQYF
TRBJ2-3,.,TRBV19,.,TGTGCCAGTGCCAGTTTTATTTTTGATACGCAGTATTTT,CASASFIFDTQYF
TRBJ2-7,.,TRBV18,.,TGTGCCAGCTCCCAGGGCAGCTCCTTCTACGAGCAGTACTTC,CASSQGSSFYEQYF
TRBJ1-2,few,TRBV25-1,.,TGTGCCAGCAGTGACGCTACTAGGTATGGCTACACCTTC,CASSDATRYGYTF
TRBJ2-3,.,TRBV27,.,TGTGCCAGCAGTTTATCCTTGCCTGATACGCAGTATTTT,CASSLSLPDTQYF
TRBJ2-7,.,TRBV28,.,TGTGCCAGCAGTCCGATTGGGGTCAGTAGCTACGAGCAGTACTTC,CASSPIGVSSYEQYF
TRBJ2-3,.,TRBV18,TRBD2,TGTGCCAGCTCACCACCGCTAGCGGGAGCAGATACGCAGTATTTT,CASSPPLAGADTQYF
TRBJ2-7,.,TRBV7-6,.,TGTGCCAGCAGCTTAGGGGTCGCCGCTACCTACGAGCAGTACTTC,CASSLGVAATYEQYF
TRBJ1-1,.,TRBV2,.,TGTGCCAGCAGTGAAGCGCTTTTATCGGGGCATGAAGCTTTCTTT,CASSEALLSGHEAFF
TRBJ2-7,.,TRBV7-2,.,TGTGCCAGCAGCTCTTCTTCGGGGGGCTTCTACGAGCAGTACTTC,CASSSSSGGFYEQYF
TRBJ2-4,.,TRBV2,TRBD2,TGTGCCAGCAAGTATGGGAGCGGGGGGGGCGACATTCAGTACTTC,CASKYGSGGGDIQYF
TRBJ2-7,.,TRBV7-2,TRBD2,TGTGCCAGCAGCTTAGCCTCGAGGACTAGCGGGAGCAGAACCGAGCAGTACTTC,CASSLASRTSGSRTEQYF
TRBJ1-2,.,TRBV30,TRBD1,TGTGCCTGGATTCAGGGGGCAAGAGGACAGGAGAGTAACTATGGCTACACCTTC,CAWIQGARGQESNYGYTF
TRBJ2-7,.,TRBV27,TRBD1,TGTGCCAGCAGTTCCCCCAGGGGGACCTACGAGCAGTACTTC,CASSSPRGTYEQYF
TRBJ2-5,.,TRBV30,TRBD1,TGTGCCTTGGACAGGGCGAAAGGAGAGACCCAGTACTTC,CALDRAKGETQYF
TRBJ1-5,.,TRBV2,TRBD1,TGTGCCAGCAGCGTACAGGGGGAGGATCAGCCCCAGCATTTT,CASSVQGEDQPQHF
TRBJ1-1,.,TRBV13,.,TGTGCCAGCACCCCCCGGGGGCAGGGCACTGAAGCTTTCTTT,CASTPRGQGTEAFF
TRBJ1-5,.,TRBV18,.,TGTGCCAGCTCACCACAGGCGAATCAGCCCCAGCATTTT,CASSPQANQPQHF
TRBJ2-1,.,TRBV7-6,.,TGTGCCAGCAGCTCCCAACCGCCTAGCGCTAACAATGAGCAGTTCTTC,CASSSQPPSANNEQFF
TRBJ1-4,.,TRBV7-2,.,TGTGCCAGCGGGGGAAGCGGGAATGAAAAACTGTTTTTT,CASGGSGNEKLFF
TRBJ1-2,.,TRBV28,TRBD1,TGTGCCAGCAGTCCTCTCGGACAGGGGGCCCGGGGCTACACCTTC,CASSPLGQGARGYTF
TRBJ1-2,.,TRBV30,.,TGTGCCTGGAGCCAGGGAGGAGGCTACACCTTC,CAWSQGGGYTF
TRBJ2-1,.,TRBV6-1,.,TGTGCCAGCAGTTTCGGCGGGACTCGTCGCGATGAGCAGTTCTTC,CASSFGGTRRDEQFF
TRBJ2-6,.,TRBV5-6,.,TGTGCCAGCAGCTTGGTGTTACGGGGGACCGGGGCCAACGTCCTGACTTTC,CASSLVLRGTGANVLTF
TRBJ2-7,.,TRBV11-3,TRBD1,TGTGCCAGCCGAGGACAGGCCACCTACGAGCAGTACTTC,CASRGQATYEQYF
TRBJ2-7,.,TRBV7-3,TRBD1,TGTGCCAGCAGCTTAGGACAGGGGAACGAGCAGTACTTC,CASSLGQGNEQYF
TRBJ1-5,.,TRBV6-5,.,TGTGCCAGCAATGTGGGAGACAGTAATCAGCCCCAGCATTTT,CASNVGDSNQPQHF
TRBJ2-7,.,TRBV10-1,TRBD1,TGCGCCAGCAGACAGGGGAACGGCCCCTACGAGCAGTACTTC,CASRQGNGPYEQYF
TRBJ2-3,.,TRBV18,TRBD2,TGTGCCAGCTCGCCGCAAGGAGAGGGACTAGCGGGATGGAGGTATTTT,CASSPQGEGLAGWRYF